The rows below give T cell receptor beta chains drawn from one sample of a study of cytomegalovirus exposure and HLA in healthy donors. Here immunoSEQ multiplex PCR was the method, and the copy in TCRdb shows in-frame clones only, minus some. The sample yields about 160,000 clones, less than 90% seen once. Sequenced: PBMCs. The receptor set was obtained from a man younger than 45 in good health and CMV-seronegative. The CDR3 runs from the conserved cysteine through the conserved F or W. D genes are given only for firm matches. The listing skips clone size in some rows; elsewhere it reads once, few, many or a size class.

TRBJ2-7 | . | TRBV6-1 | . | CASSGRGYYEQYF | TGTGCCAGCAGTGGCAGGGGATACTACGAGCAGTACTTC
TRBJ1-1 | TRBD1 | TRBV2 | . | CASSLVSSGTGGGNTEAFF | TGTGCCAGCAGTCTCGTGTCCTCCGGGACAGGGGGAGGGAACACTGAAGCTTTCTTT
TRBJ2-7 | TRBD2 | TRBV4-1 | few | CASSQVLREGYEQYF | TGCGCCAGCAGCCAAGTTTTACGGGAGGGCTACGAGCAGTACTTC
TRBJ2-5 | . | TRBV5-1 | . | CASNPPGGKETQYF | TGCGCCAGCAACCCGCCGGGGGGCAAAGAGACCCAGTACTTC
TRBJ2-1 | TRBD2 | TRBV7-2 | . | CASSFKGGLAPFF | TGTGCCAGCAGCTTCAAAGGGGGACTAGCACCGTTCTTC
TRBJ1-5 | . | TRBV28 | . | CASSLWGEGNQPQHF | TGTGCCAGCAGTTTATGGGGAGAGGGCAATCAGCCCCAGCATTTT
TRBJ2-2 | . | TRBV7-6 | . | CASSLVAGPPRELFF | TGTGCCAGCAGCTTAGTGGCGGGACCTCCCCGGGAGCTGTTTTTT
TRBJ1-1 | . | TRBV6-5 | few | CASSNLGRQTEAFF | TGTGCCAGCAGCAACCTTGGCAGGCAAACTGAAGCTTTCTTT
TRBJ2-7 | TRBD2 | TRBV11-2 | . | CASSLDLQLAAYEQYF | TGTGCCAGCAGCTTAGATCTTCAACTAGCGGCCTACGAGCAGTACTTC
TRBJ1-1 | TRBD1 | TRBV27 | . | CASRFAGTVTNTEAFF | TGTGCCAGCAGATTTGCCGGGACAGTTACGAACACTGAAGCTTTCTTT
TRBJ2-7 | . | TRBV4-1 | . | CASSQVSESSYEQYF | TGCGCCAGCAGCCAAGTCTCCGAGAGCTCCTACGAGCAGTACTTC
TRBJ2-1 | . | TRBV6-1 | . | CASGRDSAYNEQFF | TGTGCCAGCGGCAGGGATTCGGCCTACAATGAGCAGTTCTTC
TRBJ1-4 | TRBD1 | TRBV6-5 | . | CASSYTPGQANEKLFF | TGTGCCAGCAGTTACACACCGGGACAGGCAAATGAAAAACTGTTTTTT
TRBJ2-2 | . | TRBV27 | . | CASSTFSGGELFF | TGTGCCAGCTCGACTTTCTCCGGCGGGGAGCTGTTTTTT
TRBJ2-1 | . | TRBV9 | . | CASSVGGPYNEQFF | TGTGCCAGCAGCGTAGGAGGGCCGTATAATGAGCAGTTCTTC
TRBJ1-2 | . | TRBV5-1 | . | CASSLEGGPNYGYTF | TGCGCCAGCAGCTTGGAGGGGGGGCCTAACTATGGCTACACCTTC
TRBJ1-1 | . | TRBV28 | . | CASTTIYRVVNTEAFF | TGTGCCAGCACCACGATATACAGGGTTGTGAACACTGAAGCTTTCTTT
TRBJ1-5 | TRBD1 | TRBV5-6 | . | CASSTWTGLSNQPQHF | TGTGCCAGCAGCACCTGGACAGGGCTTAGCAATCAGCCCCAGCATTTT
TRBJ2-7 | . | TRBV7-3 | . | CASSLSRDSDYEQYF | TGTGCCAGCAGCCTAAGTCGGGACTCAGACTACGAGCAGTACTTC
TRBJ1-1 | . | TRBV6-5 | few | CASSYSRVDTEAFF | TGTGCCAGCAGTTACTCCAGGGTTGACACTGAAGCTTTCTTT
TRBJ2-5 | TRBD2 | TRBV7-7 | once | CASSLGLAETQYF | TGTGCTAGCAGCCTGGGACTAGCAGAGACCCAGTACTTC
TRBJ1-4 | TRBD1 | TRBV7-2 | . | CASRLDRGDEKLFF | TGTGCCAGCAGGTTGGACAGGGGCGACGAAAAACTGTTTTTT
TRBJ1-1 | . | TRBV30 | . | CAWSASGDTEAFF | TGTGCCTGGAGTGCCTCGGGGGACACTGAAGCTTTCTTT
TRBJ2-3 | . | TRBV7-6 | . | CASSSNPTTLSTDTQYF | TGTGCCAGCAGCTCTAATCCAACCACCTTATCCACAGATACGCAGTATTTT
TRBJ2-7 | TRBD2 | TRBV7-9 | . | CASSLKRESYEQYF | TGTGCCAGCAGCTTGAAGCGGGAGTCCTACGAGCAGTACTTC
TRBJ2-2 | TRBD1 | TRBV5-4 | . | CASSKQQGGTGELFF | TGTGCCAGCAGCAAACAACAGGGGGGAACCGGGGAGCTGTTTTTT
TRBJ2-4 | TRBD1 | TRBV7-2 | once | CASSWTGAKNIQYF | TGTGCCAGCAGTTGGACAGGGGCCAAAAACATTCAGTACTTC
TRBJ2-1 | . | TRBV30 | . | CAWIASYSYNEQFF | TGTGCCTGGATCGCTAGCTACTCCTACAATGAGCAGTTCTTC
TRBJ1-1 | . | TRBV6-6 | . | CASTYRGDTEAFF | TGTGCCAGCACCTACCGGGGAGACACTGAAGCTTTCTTT
TRBJ1-4 | TRBD1 | TRBV13 | once | CASSLEGQGNEKLFF | TGTGCCAGCAGCTTAGAGGGACAGGGGAATGAAAAACTGTTTTTT
TRBJ1-4 | . | TRBV15 | . | CATSRDRRGRGVLFF | TGTGCCACCAGCAGAGATCGGCGGGGGCGAGGGGTGCTGTTTTTT
TRBJ1-5 | . | TRBV4-1 | . | CASSRTSSNQPQHF | TGCGCCAGCAGCCGAACAAGTAGCAATCAGCCCCAGCATTTT
TRBJ1-1 | TRBD1 | TRBV19 | . | CASSHRDRVQAFF | TGTGCCAGTAGTCACCGGGACAGGGTACAAGCTTTCTTT
TRBJ2-3 | TRBD1 | TRBV6-6 | . | CASSKDRENTDTQYF | TGTGCCAGCAGTAAGGACAGGGAAAACACAGATACGCAGTATTTT
TRBJ1-5 | . | TRBV28 | . | CASSLYAFQPQHF | TGTGCCAGCAGTTTATATGCGTTTCAGCCCCAGCATTTT
TRBJ2-2 | . | TRBV9 | once | CASSVTPGHLNTGELFF | TGTGCCAGCAGCGTAACTCCGGGACACCTGAACACCGGGGAGCTGTTTTTT
TRBJ1-3 | . | TRBV18 | once | CASSPLGLAQASGNTIYF | TGTGCCAGCTCACCCCTCGGCCTCGCCCAGGCATCTGGAAACACCATATATTTT
TRBJ2-1 | TRBD2 | TRBV7-8 | . | CASSPTSGTYNEQFF | TGTGCCAGCAGCCCGACTAGCGGCACCTACAATGAGCAGTTCTTC
TRBJ1-5 | . | TRBV5-4 | . | CASSLAQAGFPNNQPQHF | TGTGCCAGCAGCTTGGCGCAGGCTGGCTTCCCGAACAATCAGCCCCAGCATTTT
TRBJ2-6 | . | TRBV6-1 | . | CASSESGSGANVLTF | TGTGCCAGCAGTGAATCCGGCTCTGGGGCCAACGTCCTGACTTTC
TRBJ2-1 | . | TRBV19 | . | CASSLRALINEQFF | TGTGCCAGTAGCTTAAGAGCATTGATTAATGAGCAGTTCTTC
TRBJ2-3 | . | TRBV7-6 | . | CASSLAGGLSDTQYF | TGTGCCAGCAGCTTAGCGGGGGGGCTCTCAGATACGCAGTATTTT
TRBJ2-3 | . | TRBV11-2 | . | CASSRPQGILTDTQYF | TGTGCCAGCAGCCGACCCCAGGGAATACTCACAGATACGCAGTATTTT
TRBJ2-7 | . | TRBV30 | few | CAWSDPREQYF | TGTGCCTGGAGTGACCCTAGAGAGCAGTACTTC
TRBJ2-5 | . | TRBV25-1 | . | CASSRSTGWEETQYF | TGTGCCAGCAGTAGGTCTACAGGGTGGGAAGAGACCCAGTACTTC
TRBJ2-7 | . | TRBV18 | . | CASSTASYEQYF | TGTGCCAGCTCAACAGCTTCCTACGAGCAGTACTTC
TRBJ1-1 | . | TRBV18 | . | CASSPDKNTEAFF | TGTGCCAGCTCACCCGACAAGAACACTGAAGCTTTCTTT
TRBJ2-5 | TRBD1 | TRBV5-1 | . | CASSLAGTGLGPETQYF | TGCGCCAGCAGCTTGGCCGGGACAGGGTTGGGGCCAGAGACCCAGTACTTC
TRBJ2-3 | TRBD2 | TRBV7-9 | few | CASSQGDWGGTQYF | TGTGCCAGCAGCCAAGGGGACTGGGGGGGTACGCAGTATTTT
TRBJ2-7 | TRBD1 | TRBV7-9 | . | CASSLGIRDRAYEQYF | TGTGCCAGCAGCTTAGGGATCCGGGACAGGGCTTACGAGCAGTACTTC
TRBJ2-3 | TRBD2 | TRBV2 | . | CASSEFGLGRSDTQYF | TGTGCCAGCAGTGAATTTGGACTAGGTCGATCAGATACGCAGTATTTT
TRBJ1-1 | . | TRBV18 | . | CASSPGRGPEAFF | TGTGCCAGCTCACCAGGGAGGGGACCTGAAGCTTTCTTT
TRBJ2-1 | TRBD2 | TRBV11-3 | . | CASSLVLAGGEQFF | TGTGCCAGCAGCTTAGTATTAGCGGGCGGGGAGCAGTTCTTC